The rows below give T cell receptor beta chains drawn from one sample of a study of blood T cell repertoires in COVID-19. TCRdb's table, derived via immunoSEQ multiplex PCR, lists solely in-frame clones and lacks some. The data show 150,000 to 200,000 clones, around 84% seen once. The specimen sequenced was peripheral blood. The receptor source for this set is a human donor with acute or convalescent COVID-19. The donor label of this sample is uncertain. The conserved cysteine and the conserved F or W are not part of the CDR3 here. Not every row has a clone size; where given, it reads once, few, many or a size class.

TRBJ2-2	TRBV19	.	ASSVPGGLNTGELF
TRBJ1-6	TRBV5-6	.	ASSPGQGYSPLH
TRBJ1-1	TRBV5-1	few	ASSLTGGMNTEAF
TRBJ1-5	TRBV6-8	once	ASSPGTDSNQPQH
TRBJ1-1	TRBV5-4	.	ASTGQANTEAF
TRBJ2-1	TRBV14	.	ASSQIGLGGGRNEQF
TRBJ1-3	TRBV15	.	ATSSFGRDSGNTIY
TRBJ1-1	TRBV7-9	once	ASSLGAQGGEAF
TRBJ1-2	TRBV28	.	ASSLSIAGTGNYGYT
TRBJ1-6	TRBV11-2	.	ASSLDTGTYNSPLH
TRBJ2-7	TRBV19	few	ASSRDRGNEQY
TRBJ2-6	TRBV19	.	ASKPYSLGQKVSGANVLT
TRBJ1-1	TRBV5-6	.	ASSNYGGTEAF
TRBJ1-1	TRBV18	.	ASSLGQNTEAF
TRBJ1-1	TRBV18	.	ASSRGQGKKTEAF
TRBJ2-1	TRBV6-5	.	ASSYRGTSGGNEQF
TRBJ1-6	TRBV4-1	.	ASSPSPGQGYNSPLH